This T cell receptor (beta chain) is drawn from a study of shared clonotypes between healthy human individuals. This CDR3 is 15 amino acids long. Germline V lookup: CDR1 MNHEY, CDR2 SMNVEV (reference sequence). With 3 bases removed from V and 4 bases from J, the gap between germline ends came to 13 bases. Broader study findings: The sampled material consisted only of blood, and tissue repertoires are likely to differ. Of the naive CD4 clonotypes, roughly 5% were shared across a few donors. Among the subsets, naive ones generally showed larger estimated richness than memory ones.

This clone was seen only once. Its antigen is unknown. Assay: immunoSEQ multiplex PCR; the TCRdb copy retains only in-frame clones and omits some. The sample records about 2.4 million clones, roughly 93% being singletons. The specimen sequenced was naive CD4+ T cells from PBMCs. Regarding subset: CD45RA+ positively selected. V and J are TRBV27 and TRBJ2-1; D remains ambiguous. This sequence originates from a man between 18 and 35 years old in good health. Some clones in this sample may be carry-over from other donors' samples. CDR3 residues: CASSFGQIRYNEQFF. CDR3 coding DNA: TGTGCCAGCAGTTTCGGGCAGATCCGGTACAATGAGCAGTTCTTC.